This T cell receptor (beta chain) was sequenced in a study of shared clonotypes between healthy human individuals. Study-level findings and limits: All-four-donor shared clonotypes had higher generation probabilities than non-shared clonotypes did. The genetic and exposure-history diversity represented was limited by few donors.

This clone was recorded only once. Its antigen is not known. This CDR3 region has 12 residues. The ends were cut back, 5 bases at V and 0 bases at J, with 3 bases in the middle. Germline V gene lookup returns CDR1 SGHNT and CDR2 YYREEE (reference sequence). Only in-frame clones appear in the TCRdb table, and some are missing; sequencing was by immunoSEQ multiplex PCR. The sample yields 650,000 to 700,000 clones, less than 95% seen once. This receptor was obtained from a man between 18 and 29 years old in good health. Some clones in this sample may be carry-over from other donors' samples. This chain links TRBV5-4 with TRBJ2-1; the D is unclear. The specimen sequenced was memory CD8+ T cells from PBMCs. Subset noted: CD45RO+ cells pooled with CCR7-negative TemRA cells. CDR3 in DNA: TGTGCCAGCAGAAGCTCCTACAATGAGCAGTTCTTC. Translation: CASRSSYNEQFF.